This T cell receptor beta chain was sequenced during a study of cytomegalovirus exposure and HLA in healthy donors. General study results and limits: Being productive about 90% or about 30% of the time was typical of most TCR beta V segments in an earlier analysis.

Germline loops: CDR1 LNHDA, CDR2 SQIVND (reference sequence). This CDR3 comprises 14 residues. V gave up 5 bases and J gave up 3 bases, with 14 bases separating them. PCR amplification relied on 60 Vbeta primers (plus 13 Jbeta primers). Measured with immunoSEQ multiplex PCR; TCRdb has only the in-frame clones, and not every one. The data show about 160,000 clones, with approximately 80% seen just once and about a tenth held by the top ten. A note on this clone: Its antigen is unknown.

The V and J genes are TRBV19 and TRBJ2-7, with D maybe TRBD1 (6 bases). The sequencing input was PBMCs. This clonotype originated in a man younger than 35 in good health and CMV-seropositive. CDR3 sequence (DNA): TGTGCCAGTAGTCCCAATACAGGGTTCTACGAGCAGTACTTC. It encodes CASSPNTGFYEQYF.